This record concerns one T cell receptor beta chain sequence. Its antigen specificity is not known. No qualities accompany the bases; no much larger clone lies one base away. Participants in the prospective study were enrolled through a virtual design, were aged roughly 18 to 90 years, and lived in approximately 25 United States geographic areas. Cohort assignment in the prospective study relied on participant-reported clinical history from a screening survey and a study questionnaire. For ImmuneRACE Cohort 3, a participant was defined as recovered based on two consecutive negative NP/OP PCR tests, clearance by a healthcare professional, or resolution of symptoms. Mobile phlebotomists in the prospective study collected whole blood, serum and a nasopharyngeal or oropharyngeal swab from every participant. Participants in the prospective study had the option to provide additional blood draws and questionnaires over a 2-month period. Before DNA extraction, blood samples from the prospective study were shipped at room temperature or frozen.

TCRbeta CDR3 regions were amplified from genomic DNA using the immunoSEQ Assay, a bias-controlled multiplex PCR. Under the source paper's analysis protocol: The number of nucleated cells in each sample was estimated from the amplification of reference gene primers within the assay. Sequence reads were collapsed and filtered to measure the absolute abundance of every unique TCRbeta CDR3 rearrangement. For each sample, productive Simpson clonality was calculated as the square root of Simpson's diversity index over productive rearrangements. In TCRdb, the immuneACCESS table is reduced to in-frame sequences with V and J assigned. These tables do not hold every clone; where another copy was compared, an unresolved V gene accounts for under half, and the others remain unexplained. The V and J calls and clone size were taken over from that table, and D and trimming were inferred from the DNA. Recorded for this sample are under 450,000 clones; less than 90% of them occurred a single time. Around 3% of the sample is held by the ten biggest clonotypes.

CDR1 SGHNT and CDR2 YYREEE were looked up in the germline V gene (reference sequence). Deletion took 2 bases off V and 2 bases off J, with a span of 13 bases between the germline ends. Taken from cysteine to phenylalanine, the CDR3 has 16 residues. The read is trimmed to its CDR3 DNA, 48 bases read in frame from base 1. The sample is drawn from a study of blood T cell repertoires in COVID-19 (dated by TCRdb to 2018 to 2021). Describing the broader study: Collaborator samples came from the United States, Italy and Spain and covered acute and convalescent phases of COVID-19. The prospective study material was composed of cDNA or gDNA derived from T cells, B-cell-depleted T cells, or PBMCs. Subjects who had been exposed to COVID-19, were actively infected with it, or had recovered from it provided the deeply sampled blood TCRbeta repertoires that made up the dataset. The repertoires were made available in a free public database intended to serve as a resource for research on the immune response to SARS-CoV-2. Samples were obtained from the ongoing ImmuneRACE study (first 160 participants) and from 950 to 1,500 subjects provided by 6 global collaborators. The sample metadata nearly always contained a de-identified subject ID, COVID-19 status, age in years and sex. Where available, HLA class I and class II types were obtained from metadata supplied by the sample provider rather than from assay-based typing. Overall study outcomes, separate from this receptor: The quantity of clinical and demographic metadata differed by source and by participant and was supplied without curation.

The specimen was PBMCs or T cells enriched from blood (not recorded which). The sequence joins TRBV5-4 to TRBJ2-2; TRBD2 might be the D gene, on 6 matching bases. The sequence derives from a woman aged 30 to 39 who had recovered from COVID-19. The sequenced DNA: TGTGCCAGCAGCTTTCAGTCGGGGGTTAACACCGGGGAGCTGTTTTTT. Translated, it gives CASSFQSGVNTGELFF.